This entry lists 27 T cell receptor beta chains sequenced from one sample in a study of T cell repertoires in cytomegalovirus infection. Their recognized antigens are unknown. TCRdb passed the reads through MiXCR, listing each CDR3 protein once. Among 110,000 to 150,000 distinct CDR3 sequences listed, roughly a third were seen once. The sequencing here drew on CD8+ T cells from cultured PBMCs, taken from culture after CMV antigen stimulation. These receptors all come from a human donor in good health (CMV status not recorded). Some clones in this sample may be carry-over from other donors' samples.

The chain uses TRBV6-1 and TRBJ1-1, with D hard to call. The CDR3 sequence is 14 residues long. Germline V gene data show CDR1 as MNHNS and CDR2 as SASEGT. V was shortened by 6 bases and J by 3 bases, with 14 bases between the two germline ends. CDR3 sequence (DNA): TGTGCCAGCAGCGGAAGCGTTAGCTACACTGAAGCTTTCTTT. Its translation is CASSGSVSYTEAFF.

CDR3: CASSLGAGWGNEQFF. Written as DNA, the CDR3 is TGTGCCAGCAGCTTAGGGGCTGGGTGGGGAAATGAGCAGTTCTTC. The chain joins TRBV7-6 to TRBJ2-1; D unclear. CDR3 length equals 15 residues. CDR1 and CDR2 from the germline V gene are SGHVS and FNYEAQ. Trimming removed 1 base from V and 7 bases from J, with 14 bases in between.

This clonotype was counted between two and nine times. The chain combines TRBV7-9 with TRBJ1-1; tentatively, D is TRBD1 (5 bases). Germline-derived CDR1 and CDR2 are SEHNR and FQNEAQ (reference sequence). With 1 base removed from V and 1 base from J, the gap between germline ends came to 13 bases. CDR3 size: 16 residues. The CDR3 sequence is CASSLEAPGPNTEAFF. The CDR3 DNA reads TGTGCCAGCAGCTTAGAGGCCCCAGGGCCGAACACTGAAGCTTTCTTT.

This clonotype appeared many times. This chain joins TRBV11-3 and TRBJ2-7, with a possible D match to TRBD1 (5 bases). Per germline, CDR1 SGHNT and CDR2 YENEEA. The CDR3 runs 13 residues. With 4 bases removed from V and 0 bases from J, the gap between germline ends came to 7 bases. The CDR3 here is CASSSGHSYEQYF. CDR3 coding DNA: TGTGCCAGCAGCTCCGGACACTCCTACGAGCAGTACTTC.

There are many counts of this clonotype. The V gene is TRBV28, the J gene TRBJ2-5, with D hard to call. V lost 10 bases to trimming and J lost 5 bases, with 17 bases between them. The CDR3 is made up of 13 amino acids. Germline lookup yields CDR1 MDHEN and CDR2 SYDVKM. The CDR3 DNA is TGTGCCACCGGTCCCTCTTTGGGGGAGACCCAGTACTTC. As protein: CATGPSLGETQYF.

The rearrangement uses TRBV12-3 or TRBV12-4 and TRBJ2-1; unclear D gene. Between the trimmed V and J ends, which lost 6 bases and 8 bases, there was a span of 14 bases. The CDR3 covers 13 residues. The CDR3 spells CASSPSVGYEQFF. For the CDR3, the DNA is TGTGCCAGCAGCCCGTCCGTAGGCTATGAGCAGTTCTTC.

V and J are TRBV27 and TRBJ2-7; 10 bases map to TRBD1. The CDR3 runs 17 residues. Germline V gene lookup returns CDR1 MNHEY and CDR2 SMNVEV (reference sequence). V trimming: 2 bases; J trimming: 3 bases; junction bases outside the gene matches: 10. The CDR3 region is CASSLGSFGTGVYEQYF. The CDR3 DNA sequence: TGTGCCAGCAGTTTAGGTAGTTTCGGGACAGGGGTCTACGAGCAGTACTTC.

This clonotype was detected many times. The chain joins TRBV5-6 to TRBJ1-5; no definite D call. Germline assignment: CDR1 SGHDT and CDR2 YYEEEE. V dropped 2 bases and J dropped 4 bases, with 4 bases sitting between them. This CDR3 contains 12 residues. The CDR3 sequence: CASSFYNQPQHF. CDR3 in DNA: TGTGCCAGCAGCTTCTATAATCAGCCCCAGCATTTT.

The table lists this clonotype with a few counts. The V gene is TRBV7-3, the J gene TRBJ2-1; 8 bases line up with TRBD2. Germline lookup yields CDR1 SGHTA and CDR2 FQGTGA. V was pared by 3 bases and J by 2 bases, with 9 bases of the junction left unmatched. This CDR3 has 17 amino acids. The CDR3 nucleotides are TGTGCCAGCAGCTTCTCCGTGGGGCGGGGGGCCTACAATGAGCAGTTCTTC. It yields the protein CASSFSVGRGAYNEQFF. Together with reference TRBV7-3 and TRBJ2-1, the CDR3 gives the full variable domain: GAGVSQTPSNKVTEKGKYVELRCDPISGHTALYWYRQSLGQGPEFLIYFQGTGAADDSGLPNDRFFAVRPEGSVSTLKIQRTERGDSAVYLCASSFSVGRGAYNEQFFGPGTRLTVL.

The CDR3 sequence: CASSLTRGYGYTF. The DNA of the CDR3 is TGTGCCAGCAGTTTAACCAGGGGATATGGCTACACCTTC. The J gene is TRBJ1-2, the V gene TRBV28, with D maybe TRBD1 (6 bases). The V end was cut by 2 bases, the J end by 5 bases, with 9 bases between. The CDR3 totals 13 residues. Germline-derived CDR1 and CDR2 are MDHEN and SYDVKM.

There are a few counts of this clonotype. In DNA form, the CDR3 reads TGTGTGACAAGAGAGGTCATGAACACTGAAGCTTTCTTT. It translates to CVTREVMNTEAFF. This chain uses TRBV6-5 with TRBJ1-1; no reliable D call. The length of the CDR3 is 13 residues. From germline, CDR1 is MNHEY and CDR2 SVGAGI.

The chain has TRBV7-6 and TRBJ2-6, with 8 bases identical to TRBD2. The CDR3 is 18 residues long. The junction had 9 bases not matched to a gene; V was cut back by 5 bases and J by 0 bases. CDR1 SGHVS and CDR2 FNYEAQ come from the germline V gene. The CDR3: CASSLLAGGDSGANVLTF. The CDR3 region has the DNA TGTGCCAGCAGCCTCCTGGCGGGGGGAGACTCTGGGGCCAACGTCCTGACTTTC.

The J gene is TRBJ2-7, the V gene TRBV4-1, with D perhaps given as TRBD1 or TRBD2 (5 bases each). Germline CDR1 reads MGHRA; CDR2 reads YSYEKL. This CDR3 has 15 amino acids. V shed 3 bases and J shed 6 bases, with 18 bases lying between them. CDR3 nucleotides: TGCGCCAGCAGCCAGCCCGGGACCAGGGTTATCGAGCAGTACTTC. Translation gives CASSQPGTRVIEQYF.

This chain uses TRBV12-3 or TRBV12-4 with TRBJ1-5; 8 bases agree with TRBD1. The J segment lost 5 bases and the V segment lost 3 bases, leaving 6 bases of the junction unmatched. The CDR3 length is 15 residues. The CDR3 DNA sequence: TGTGCCAGCAGTTTCGGGACAGGTCCTTATCAGCCCCAGCATTTT. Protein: CASSFGTGPYQPQHF.

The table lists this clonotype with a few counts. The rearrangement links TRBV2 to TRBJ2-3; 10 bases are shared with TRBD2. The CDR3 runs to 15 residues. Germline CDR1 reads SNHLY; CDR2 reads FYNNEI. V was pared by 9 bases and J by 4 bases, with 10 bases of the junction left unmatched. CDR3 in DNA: TGTGCCAGAAGAAGCGGGGGGGCCATATCAGATACGCAGTATTTT. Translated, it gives CARRSGGAISDTQYF.

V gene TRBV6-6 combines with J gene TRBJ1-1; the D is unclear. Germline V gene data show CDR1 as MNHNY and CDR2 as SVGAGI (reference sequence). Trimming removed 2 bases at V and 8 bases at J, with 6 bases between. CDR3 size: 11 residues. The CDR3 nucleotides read TGTGCCAGCAGTTACGCGGAGGAAGCTTTCTTT. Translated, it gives CASSYAEEAFF.

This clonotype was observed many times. The CDR3 here is CASSPTFTGQGGGNTIYF. CDR3 in DNA: TGTGCCAGCAGCCCTACTTTCACGGGACAGGGAGGAGGAAACACCATATATTTT. The V and J genes are TRBV3-1 and TRBJ1-3; the match to TRBD1 covers 9 bases. The junction had 14 bases not matched to a gene; V was cut back by 4 bases and J by 4 bases. Germline assignment: CDR1 LGHDT and CDR2 YNNKEL (reference sequence). The CDR3 runs 18 residues.

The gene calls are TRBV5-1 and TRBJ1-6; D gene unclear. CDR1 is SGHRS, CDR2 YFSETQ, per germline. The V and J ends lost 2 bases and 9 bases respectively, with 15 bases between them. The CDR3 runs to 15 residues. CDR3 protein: CASSFGREEGSPLHF. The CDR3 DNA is TGCGCCAGCAGCTTCGGCCGGGAAGAGGGTTCACCCCTCCACTTT.

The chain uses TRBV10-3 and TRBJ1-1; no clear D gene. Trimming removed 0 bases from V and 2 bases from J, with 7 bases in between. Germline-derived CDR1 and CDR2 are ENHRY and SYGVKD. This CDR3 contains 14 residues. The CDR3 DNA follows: TGTGCCATCAGTGAGTCTCAAGCCAACACTGAAGCTTTCTTT. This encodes CAISESQANTEAFF.

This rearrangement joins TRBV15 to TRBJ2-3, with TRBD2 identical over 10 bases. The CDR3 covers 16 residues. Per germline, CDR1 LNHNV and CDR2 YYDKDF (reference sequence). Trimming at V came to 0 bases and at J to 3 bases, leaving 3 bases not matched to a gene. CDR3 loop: CATSREVAGGTDTQYF. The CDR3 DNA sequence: TGTGCCACCAGCAGAGAAGTAGCGGGGGGAACAGATACGCAGTATTTT.

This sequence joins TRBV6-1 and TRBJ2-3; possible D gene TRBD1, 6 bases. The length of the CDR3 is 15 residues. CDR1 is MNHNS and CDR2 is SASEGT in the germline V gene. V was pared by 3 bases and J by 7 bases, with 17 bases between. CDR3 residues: CASSDYPVTGYTQYF. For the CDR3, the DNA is TGTGCCAGCAGTGATTACCCCGTGACAGGATATACGCAGTATTTT.

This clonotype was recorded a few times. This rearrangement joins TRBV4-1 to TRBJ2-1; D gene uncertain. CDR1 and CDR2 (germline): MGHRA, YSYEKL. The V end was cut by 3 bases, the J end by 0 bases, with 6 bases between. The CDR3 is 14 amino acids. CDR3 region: CASSQARSYNEQFF. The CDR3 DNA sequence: TGCGCCAGCAGCCAGGCTCGCTCCTACAATGAGCAGTTCTTC.

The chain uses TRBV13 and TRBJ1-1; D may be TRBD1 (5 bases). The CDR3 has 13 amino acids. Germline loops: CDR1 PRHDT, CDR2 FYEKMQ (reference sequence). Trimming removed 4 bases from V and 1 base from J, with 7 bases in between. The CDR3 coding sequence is TGTGCCAGCAGCTGGGGCCCGAACACTGAAGCTTTCTTT. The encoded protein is CASSWGPNTEAFF.

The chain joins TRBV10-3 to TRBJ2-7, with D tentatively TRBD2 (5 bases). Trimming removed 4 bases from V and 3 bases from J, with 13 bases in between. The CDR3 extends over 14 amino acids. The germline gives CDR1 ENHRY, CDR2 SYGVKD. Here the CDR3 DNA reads TGTGCCATCAGTGGACAACACGCGGGCTACGAGCAGTACTTC. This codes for CAISGQHAGYEQYF.

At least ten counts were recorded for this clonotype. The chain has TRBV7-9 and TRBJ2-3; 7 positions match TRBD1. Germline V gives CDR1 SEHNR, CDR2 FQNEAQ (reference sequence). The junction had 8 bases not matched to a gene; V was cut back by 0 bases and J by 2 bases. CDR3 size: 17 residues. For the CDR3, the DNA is TGTGCCAGCAGCTTAGCCCCATCGGGACAGAACACAGATACGCAGTATTTT. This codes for CASSLAPSGQNTDTQYF.

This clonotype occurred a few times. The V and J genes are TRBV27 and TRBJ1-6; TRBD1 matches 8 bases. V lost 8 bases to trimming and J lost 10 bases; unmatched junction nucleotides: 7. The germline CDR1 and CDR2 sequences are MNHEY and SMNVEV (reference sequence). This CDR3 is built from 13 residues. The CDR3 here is CASADRVRSPLHF. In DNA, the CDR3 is TGTGCCAGCGCGGACAGGGTACGGTCACCCCTCCACTTT.

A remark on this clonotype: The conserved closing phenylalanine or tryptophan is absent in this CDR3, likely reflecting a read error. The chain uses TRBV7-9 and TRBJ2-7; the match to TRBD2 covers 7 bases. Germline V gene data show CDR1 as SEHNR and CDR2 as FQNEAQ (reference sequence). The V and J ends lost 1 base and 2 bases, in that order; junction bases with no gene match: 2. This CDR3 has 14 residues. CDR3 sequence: CASSLGEGPYEQYS. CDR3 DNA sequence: TGTGCCAGCAGCTTAGGGGAGGGGCCCTACGAGCAGTACTCC.